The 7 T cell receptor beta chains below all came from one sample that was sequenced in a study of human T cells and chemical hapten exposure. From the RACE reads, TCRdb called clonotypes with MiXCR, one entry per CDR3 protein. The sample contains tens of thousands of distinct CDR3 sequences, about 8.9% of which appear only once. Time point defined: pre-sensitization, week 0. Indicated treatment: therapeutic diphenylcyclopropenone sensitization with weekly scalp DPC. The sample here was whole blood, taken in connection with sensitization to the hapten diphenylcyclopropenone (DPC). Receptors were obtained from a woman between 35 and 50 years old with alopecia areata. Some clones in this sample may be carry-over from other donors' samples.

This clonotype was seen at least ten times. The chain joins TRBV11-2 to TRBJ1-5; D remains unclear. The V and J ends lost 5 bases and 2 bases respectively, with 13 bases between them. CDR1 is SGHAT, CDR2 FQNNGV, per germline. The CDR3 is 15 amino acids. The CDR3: CASSQDGVGNQPQHF. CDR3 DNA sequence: TGTGCCAGCAGCCAGGACGGGGTGGGCAATCAGCCCCAGCATTTT.

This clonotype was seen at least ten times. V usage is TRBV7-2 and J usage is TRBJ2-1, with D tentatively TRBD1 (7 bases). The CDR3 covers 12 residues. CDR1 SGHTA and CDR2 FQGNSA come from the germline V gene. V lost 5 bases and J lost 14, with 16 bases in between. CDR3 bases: TGTGCCAGCAGCCGCGGGGACAGCAAGGAGTTCTTC. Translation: CASSRGDSKEFF.

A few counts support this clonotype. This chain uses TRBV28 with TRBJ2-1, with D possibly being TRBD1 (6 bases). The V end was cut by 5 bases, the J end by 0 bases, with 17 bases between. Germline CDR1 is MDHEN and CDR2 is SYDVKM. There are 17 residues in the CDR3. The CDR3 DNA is TGTGCCAGCAGTGTCACAGGGTTCTTGAGCTCCTACAATGAGCAGTTCTTC. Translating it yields CASSVTGFLSSYNEQFF.

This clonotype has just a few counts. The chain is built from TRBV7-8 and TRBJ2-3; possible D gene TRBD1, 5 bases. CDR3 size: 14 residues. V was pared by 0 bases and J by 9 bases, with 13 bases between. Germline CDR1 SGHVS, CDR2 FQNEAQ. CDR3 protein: CASSLAVVGHTQYF. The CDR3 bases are TGTGCCAGCAGCTTAGCTGTGGTGGGGCACACGCAGTATTTT.

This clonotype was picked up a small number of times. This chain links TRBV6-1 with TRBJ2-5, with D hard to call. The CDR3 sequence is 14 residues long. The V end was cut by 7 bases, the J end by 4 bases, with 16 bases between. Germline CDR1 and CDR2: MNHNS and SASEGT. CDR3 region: CASTASVLRETQYF. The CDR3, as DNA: TGTGCCAGCACCGCATCGGTCTTGCGAGAGACCCAGTACTTC.

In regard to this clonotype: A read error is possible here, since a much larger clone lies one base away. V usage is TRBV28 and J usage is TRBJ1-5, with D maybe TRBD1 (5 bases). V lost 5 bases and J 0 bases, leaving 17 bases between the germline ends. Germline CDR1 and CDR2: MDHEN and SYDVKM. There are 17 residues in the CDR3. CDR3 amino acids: CASSEMAGFDSNQPQHF. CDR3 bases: TGTGCCAGCAGTGAAATGGCAGGGTTCGATAGCAATCAGCCCCAGCATTTT.

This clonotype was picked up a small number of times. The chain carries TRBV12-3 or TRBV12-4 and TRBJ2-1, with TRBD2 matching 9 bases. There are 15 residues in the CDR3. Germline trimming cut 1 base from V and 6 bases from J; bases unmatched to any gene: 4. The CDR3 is CASSLERGGGNEQFF. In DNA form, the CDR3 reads TGTGCCAGCAGTTTAGAGCGCGGGGGGGGCAATGAGCAGTTCTTC.